This T cell receptor (beta chain) was profiled in a study of beta chain features in type 1 diabetes (dated by TCRdb to 2017 to 2018). With respect to the entire study: Mean age, gender distribution, total cell number and subset yield were not different between patients and healthy donors. A total of some 100,000,000 sorted cells were examined across all samples, and a strong correlation was observed between cell number per subset and RNA yield. In the study, TCRB repertoires of sorted circulating CD4+ T cell subsets from recently diagnosed type 1 diabetes patients were compared with those of matched healthy donors. Naive and central memory subsets were obtained from all 30 or so donors, but regulatory and stem cell-like memory subsets were isolated from only 8 patients and roughly 8 healthy donors.

What the study reported, not specific to this receptor: Because cDNA was sequenced instead of genomic DNA, activated cells with high expression could be over-represented, although the groups did not differ in activation or CD3 levels. Shorter templates might have been favored by PCR, but patient and control samples were amplified and corrected together, so both groups would have been affected equally by any skew. A moderate but significant shortening of TCRB CDR3 length was observed in type 1 diabetes patients in all four CD4+ subsets. At VDJ recombination sites, type 1 diabetes patients had fewer insertions and more deleted nucleotides, which implies abnormalities in thymic rearrangement. Only small numbers of individuals were included in the HLA sub-analyses, which left unresolved whether HLA type had any influence on TCRB rearrangement. Naive, central memory and regulatory TCRB repertoires appeared to be more alike among patients than among healthy donors.

From each donor, a single peripheral blood sample of 95 to 150 mL on average was drawn into heparinised tubes. A BD FACSAria II was used to sort naive, central memory, regulatory and stem cell-like memory CD4+ T cells with a panel that included CD45RO, CCR7, CD25, CD127, CD95 and CD27. A purity above 98% was achieved for all sorted populations. Right away, PBMCs were isolated by Lymphoprep density gradient centrifugation and were stained directly, with no culture step. To minimize batch effects, samples were stained and sorted in pairs, one healthy donor with one patient per experiment. The germline V gene gives CDR1 as SNHLY and CDR2 as FYNNEI. From the cysteine up to the phenylalanine, the CDR3 has a length of 15 residues. CDR3 DNA only is kept here, 45 bases in frame from base 1. This clone was seen more than once but under ten times. Its antigen has not been determined. Sequence at one end of the junction differs from germline and may be a read error.

The entire isolated RNA was reverse transcribed using the High Capacity cDNA Reverse Transcription Kit, and thus expressed TCRB transcripts were sequenced. Deep immunoSEQ sequencing was performed on naive, central memory and regulatory T cell samples, with an average of around 3.4 million total reads per sample. Sorted cells were lysed in RLT buffer, and RNA was extracted using DNase-treated RNeasy Micro or Mini kits according to cell number. To prevent cross-contamination, every cell subset was processed on its own, while patient and healthy donor samples were processed together. The immunoSEQ multiplex PCR was used to amplify TCRB sequences from cDNA, generating 87-bp fragments that spanned the CDR3 region. Sequencing of the amplicons was performed on the Illumina HiSeq platform. The paper's processing steps were these. Synthetic template baselines were used to correct PCR bias computationally, reads within Hamming distance 2 were collapsed, and singletons that could not be merged were discarded. Reads were aligned against IMGT to assign V, D and J genes, CDR3 length and insertions or deletions at six rearrangement sites. Within each subset, clonotype counts were normalized to sorted cell number, and only after that were true diversity and Gini coefficients computed with the tcR R package. The overlap coefficient, calculated on TCRB nucleotide sequences, was used to quantify repertoire sharing. Out-of-frame TCRB sequences from naive cells were analyzed as a proxy for the pre-selection repertoire. TCRdb obtained this table from immuneACCESS and retained in-frame rearrangements with V and J assigned. These tables miss some clones; where compared with another copy, unresolved V genes account for less than half of the shortfall, and the remainder is unexplained. V and J calls and clone size are those listed in that table; D and trimming were worked out from the DNA. The sample table contains approximately 360,000 clones; only one count was recorded for over 9.5% of them. Clones ranked in the top ten supply about 0.01% of the sample.

The chain couples TRBV2 to TRBJ1-1; possibly the D gene is TRBD1, per 5 matching bases. Sequencing input: naive CD4+ T cells from blood. The sample's cell subset or site label is to be understood as: true naive CD4+ T cells. This receptor was obtained from a woman under 30 with type 1 diabetes. The CDR3 here reads CASSEQGPRNPEAFF. The DNA reads as follows: TGTGCCAGCAGTGAACAGGGTCCAAGGAACCCTGAAGCTTTCTTT. The full variable domain, completed from the reference TRBV2 and TRBJ1-1 proteins outside the CDR3, reads EPEVTQTPSHQVTQMGQEVILRCVPISNHLYFYWYRQILGQKVEFLVSFYNNEISEKSEIFDDQFSVERPDGSNFTLKIRSTKLEDSAMYFCASSEQGPRNPEAFFGQGTRLTVV.